Sequencing of this T cell receptor (beta chain) was carried out in a study of CD8 T cells in Susac syndrome. V dropped 4 bases and J dropped 0 bases, with 13 bases sitting between them. The CDR3 extends over 16 amino acids. CDR1 is LGHDT and CDR2 is YNNKEL in the germline V gene (reference sequence). The RNA, 0.5 to 1 ug, was put through reverse transcription using random hexamers. MiXCR, applied by TCRdb to the immunoSEQ multiplex PCR reads, yields one record per CDR3 protein. Of more than 70,000 distinct CDR3 sequences in the sample, just under 95% were seen once. Material: CD8+ T cells from PBMCs. The chain carries TRBV3-1 and TRBJ2-4; a possible D gene is TRBD1 (5 bases). The receptor's source is a human donor in good health. CDR3 nucleotide sequence: TGTGCCAGCAGCCGACGACAGCCTCTAGCCAAAAACATTCAGTACTTC. Its protein is CASSRRQPLAKNIQYF.